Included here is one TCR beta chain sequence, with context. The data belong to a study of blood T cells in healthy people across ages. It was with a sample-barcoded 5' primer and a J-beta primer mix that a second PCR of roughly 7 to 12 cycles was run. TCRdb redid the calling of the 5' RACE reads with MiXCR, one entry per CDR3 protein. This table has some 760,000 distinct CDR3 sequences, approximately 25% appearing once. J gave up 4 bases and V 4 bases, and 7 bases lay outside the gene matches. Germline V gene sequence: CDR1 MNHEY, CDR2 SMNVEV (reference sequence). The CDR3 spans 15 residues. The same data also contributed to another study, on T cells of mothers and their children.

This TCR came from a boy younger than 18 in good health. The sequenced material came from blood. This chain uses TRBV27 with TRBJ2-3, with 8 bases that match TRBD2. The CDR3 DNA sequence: TGTGCCAGCAGTTCCCTATTCGGGGGGGCAGATACGCAGTATTTT. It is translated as CASSSLFGGADTQYF.